This TCR beta chain was recovered during a study of radiation and T cells in renal cell carcinoma. Study background: Nephrectomy followed 15 Gy stereotactic body radiation by 4 weeks.

Stated time point: baseline pretreatment blood. Treatment specified: 15 Gy SBRT to primary tumor, nephrectomy 4 weeks later. Blood was sampled at baseline, 2 weeks and 4 weeks after SBRT. Produced via immunoSEQ multiplex PCR; TCRdb's table is partial and in-frame only. The table shows about 150,000 clones, with roughly 84% occurring only once. To note about this clone: The target antigen is unknown.

Germline loops: CDR1 SEHNR, CDR2 FQNEAQ (reference sequence). V lost 3 bases to trimming and J lost 1 base, with 10 bases between them. CDR3 length: 15 amino acids. Study conclusions and caveats: In blood, top tumor clones expanded by 2 weeks, shrinking by 4.

This receptor was identified in a woman aged 50 to 60 with renal cell carcinoma. The material sequenced was blood, taken from a patient whose treatment included radiotherapy and nephrectomy. The rearrangement uses TRBV7-9 and TRBJ1-5; tentative D call: TRBD1 (5 bases). The CDR3 region has the DNA TGTGCCAGCAGCTTCGGGGGTCTAAGCAATCAGCCCCAGCATTTT. Translating it yields CASSFGGLSNQPQHF.